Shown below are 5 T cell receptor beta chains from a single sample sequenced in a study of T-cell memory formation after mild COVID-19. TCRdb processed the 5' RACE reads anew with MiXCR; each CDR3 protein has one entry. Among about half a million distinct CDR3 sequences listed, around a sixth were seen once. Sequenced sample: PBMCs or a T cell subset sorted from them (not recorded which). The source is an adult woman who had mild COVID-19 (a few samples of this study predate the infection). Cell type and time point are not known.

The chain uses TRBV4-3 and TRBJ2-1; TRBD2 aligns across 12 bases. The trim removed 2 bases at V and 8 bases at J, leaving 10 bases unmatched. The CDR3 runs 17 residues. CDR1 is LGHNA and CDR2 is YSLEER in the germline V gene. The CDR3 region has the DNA TGCGCCAGCAGCCAACGCCTGACTAGCGGGAGTAGTGATGAGCAGTTCTTC. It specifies CASSQRLTSGSSDEQFF.

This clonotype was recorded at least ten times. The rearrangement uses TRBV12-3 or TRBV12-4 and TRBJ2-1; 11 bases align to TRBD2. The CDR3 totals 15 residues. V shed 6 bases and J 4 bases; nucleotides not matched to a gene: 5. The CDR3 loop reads CASSPGLAEYNEQFF. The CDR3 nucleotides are TGTGCCAGCAGCCCGGGACTAGCGGAATACAATGAGCAGTTCTTC.

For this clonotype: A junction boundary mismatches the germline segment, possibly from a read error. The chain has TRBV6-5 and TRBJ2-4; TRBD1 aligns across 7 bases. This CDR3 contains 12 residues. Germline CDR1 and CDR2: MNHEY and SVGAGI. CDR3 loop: CASSSPYGTVNF. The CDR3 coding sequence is TGTGCCAGCAGTTCTCCCTATGGGACAGTCAATTTC.

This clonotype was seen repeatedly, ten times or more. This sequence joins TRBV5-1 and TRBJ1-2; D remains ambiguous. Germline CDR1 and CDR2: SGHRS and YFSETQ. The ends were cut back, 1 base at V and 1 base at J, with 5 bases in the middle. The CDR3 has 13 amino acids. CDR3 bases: TGCGCCAGCAGCTTGACGGATAACTATGGCTACACCTTC. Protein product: CASSLTDNYGYTF.

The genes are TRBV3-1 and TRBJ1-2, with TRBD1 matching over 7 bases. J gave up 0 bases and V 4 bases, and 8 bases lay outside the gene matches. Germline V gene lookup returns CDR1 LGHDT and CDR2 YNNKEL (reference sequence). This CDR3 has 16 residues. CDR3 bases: TGTGCCAGCAGCCCCCGGGACAGCATTTCTAACTATGGCTACACCTTC. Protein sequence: CASSPRDSISNYGYTF.